These 22 T cell receptor beta chains were all obtained from the same sample, sequenced in a study of T cell repertoires in cytomegalovirus infection. These TCRs are of unknown antigen specificity. TCRdb recomputed calls from the reads with MiXCR, one row per CDR3 protein. The data hold fewer than 1,000,000 distinct CDR3 sequences, with approximately 30% observed a single time. The sample in question was cultured CD8+ T cells from PBMCs, obtained from culture after CMV antigen stimulation. The receptors were sampled from a human donor in good health (CMV status not recorded). Some clones in this sample may be carry-over from other donors' samples.

Regarding this clonotype: Since a much larger clone is just one base distant, this may be a read error. This rearrangement joins TRBV7-6 to TRBJ2-7, with D maybe TRBD2 (5 bases). This CDR3 contains 13 residues. CDR1 and CDR2 from the germline V gene are SGHVS and FNYEAQ. The CDR3 loop reads CASSLGEGYGQYV. For the CDR3, the DNA is TGTGCCAGCAGCCTCGGAGAGGGATACGGGCAGTACGTC.

V and J are TRBV9 and TRBJ1-3; 10 bases line up with TRBD1. Trimming took 4 bases from V and 4 from J; bases not matched to a gene: 14. In germline, CDR1 is SGDLS, CDR2 YYNGEE. The length of the CDR3 is 18 residues. CDR3 coding DNA: TGTGCCAGCAGCACGCCGCTTGGGACAGGGGATTACGGAAACACCATATATTTT. It specifies CASSTPLGTGDYGNTIYF.

The rearrangement uses TRBV6-8 and TRBJ2-6; D tentatively fits TRBD1 or TRBD2 (7 bases each). The V gene's germline CDR1 is MNHGY and CDR2 SAAAGT. V lost 6 bases to trimming and J lost 1 base, with 16 bases between them. The CDR3 has 17 residues. As DNA, the CDR3 is TGTGCCAGCAGAGGCAGGGGGGGAGGATCTGGGGCCAACGTCCTGACTTTC. Amino acids: CASRGRGGGSGANVLTF.

The rearrangement links TRBV7-9 to TRBJ1-3, with 8 nucleotides matching TRBD1. After removal of 1 base from V and 4 bases from J, the junction contained 9 bases not matched to a gene. Germline V lookup: CDR1 SEHNR, CDR2 FQNEAQ (reference sequence). This CDR3 contains 17 residues. CDR3 loop: CASSLGTGLSSGNTIYF. CDR3 in DNA: TGTGCCAGCAGCTTAGGGACAGGGCTTTCGTCGGGAAACACCATATATTTT. Variable domain in full (rest from reference TRBV7-9 and TRBJ1-3): DTGVSQNPRHKITKRGQNVTFRCDPISEHNRLYWYRQTLGQGPEFLTYFQNEAQLEKSRLLSDRFSAERPKGSFSTLEIQRTEQGDSAMYLCASSLGTGLSSGNTIYFGEGSWLTVV.

The chain employs TRBV2 and TRBJ2-1; D is ambiguous. Germline V lookup: CDR1 SNHLY, CDR2 FYNNEI. V lost 1 base, J lost 9 bases, and 16 bases lay in between. CDR3 size: 15 residues. The CDR3 DNA is TGTGCCAGCAGTGAAGGGATACCACCGTGGGGTGAGCAGTTCTTC. Amino acids: CASSEGIPPWGEQFF. Using reference TRBV2 and TRBJ2-1 for the parts outside the CDR3, the full variable domain is EPEVTQTPSHQVTQMGQEVILRCVPISNHLYFYWYRQILGQKVEFLVSFYNNEISEKSEIFDDQFSVERPDGSNFTLKIRSTKLEDSAMYFCASSEGIPPWGEQFFGPGTRLTVL.

The chain combines TRBV2 with TRBJ1-2; 7 nucleotides line up with TRBD1. With V trimmed by 4 bases and J by 6 bases, 17 bases remained unmatched. This CDR3 has 17 residues. Germline V gene data show CDR1 as SNHLY and CDR2 as FYNNEI. In DNA, the CDR3 is TGTGCCAGCAGTGGGGGTACAGGGGCCGCCCGTCGCGATGGCTACACCTTC. Translating it yields CASSGGTGAARRDGYTF.

This clonotype was observed at least ten times. The rearrangement joins TRBV6-6 to TRBJ2-7, with 10 bases aligning to TRBD2. The junction had 0 bases not matched to a gene; V was cut back by 0 bases and J by 4 bases. CDR3 length: 14 residues. CDR1 is MNHNY and CDR2 is SVGAGI in the germline V gene (reference sequence). CDR3 bases: TGTGCCAGCAGTTACTCTAGCGGGGGGTACGAGCAGTACGTC. Its translation: CASSYSSGGYEQYV.

Only a few counts were recorded for this clonotype. The J gene is TRBJ2-7, the V gene TRBV7-9; no clear D gene. The length of the CDR3 is 14 residues. With 5 bases removed from V and 5 bases from J, the gap between germline ends came to 16 bases. CDR1 and CDR2 (germline): SEHNR, FQNEAQ (reference sequence). This CDR3 is CASSRDGILDEQYF. The CDR3 DNA sequence: TGTGCCAGCAGCCGAGACGGAATCCTGGACGAGCAGTACTTC.

This clonotype was detected many times. The rearrangement uses TRBV7-2 and TRBJ2-7; TRBD2 is a possible D gene (5 bases). V was shortened by 1 base and J by 7 bases, with 11 bases between the two germline ends. Germline V gene lookup returns CDR1 SGHTA and CDR2 FQGNSA. The CDR3 runs to 13 residues. Here the CDR3 reads CASSLGRAREQYV. In DNA, the CDR3 is TGTGCCAGCAGCTTAGGGCGGGCTAGAGAGCAGTACGTC.

This clonotype was picked up a small number of times. This rearrangement joins TRBV4-1 to TRBJ2-5, with D perhaps matching TRBD1 (5 bases). This CDR3 comprises 14 residues. The V end lost 5 bases, the J end lost 2 bases, and 12 bases lay between the germline ends. Germline V gene data show CDR1 as MGHRA and CDR2 as YSYEKL. As DNA, the CDR3 is TGCGCCAGCAGCTTTGGACAAGATCAAGAGACCCAGTACTTC. Its protein product is CASSFGQDQETQYF.

The chain uses TRBV20-1 and TRBJ2-2, with 7 positions matching TRBD1. CDR3 size: 16 residues. Germline CDR1 and CDR2: DFQATT and SNEGSKA (reference sequence). The ends lost 0 bases at V and 5 bases at J; junction bases unmatched: 9. The CDR3 spells CSARDRRQGLTGELFF. The CDR3 nucleotides read TGCAGTGCTAGAGATCGGCGACAGGGATTAACCGGGGAGCTGTTTTTT.

The chain joins TRBV12-3 or TRBV12-4 to TRBJ2-5; TRBD2 agrees at 8 bases. This CDR3 has 17 residues. With V trimmed by 0 bases and J by 6 bases, 12 bases remained unmatched. CDR3 DNA: TGTGCCAGCAGTTTAGCGCGGTACGGGGGGGCCGGAAAGACCCAGTACTTC. Translating gives CASSLARYGGAGKTQYF.

This clonotype showed up just a few times. J is TRBJ2-7 and V is TRBV29-1, with D maybe TRBD2 (6 bases). The V gene's germline CDR1 is SQVTM and CDR2 ANQGSEA. CDR3 length equals 12 residues. The V end lost 7 bases, the J end lost 0 bases, and 10 bases lay between the germline ends. The CDR3 DNA follows: TGCAGCGCCTTCGGGAGCTCCTACGAGCAGTACTTC. Its translation is CSAFGSSYEQYF.

The V and J genes are TRBV7-6 and TRBJ2-3; 9 positions match TRBD2. Germline V gene lookup returns CDR1 SGHVS and CDR2 FNYEAQ. This CDR3 has 17 amino acids. V gave up 1 base and J gave up 1 base; unmatched junction bases: 6. For the CDR3, the DNA is TGTGCCAGCAGCTTAGGGGCTAGCGGGGCCCGCACAGATACGCAGTATTTT. Translation: CASSLGASGARTDTQYF.

The V and J genes are TRBV29-1 and TRBJ1-2, with D uncertain. V lost 6 bases and J 2 bases, leaving 13 bases between the germline ends. Per the germline V gene, CDR1 is SQVTM and CDR2 is ANQGSEA. CDR3 length: 13 amino acids. CDR3 in amino acids: CSVHPAENYGYTF. The CDR3 nucleotides are TGCAGCGTCCATCCCGCAGAAAACTATGGCTACACCTTC.

The rearrangement uses TRBV6-1 and TRBJ1-1, with D possibly matching TRBD1 (6 bases). The CDR3 is 17 residues long. The V and J ends lost 0 bases and 3 bases respectively, with 17 bases between them. Germline V CDR1 and CDR2: MNHNS, SASEGT. CDR3 nucleotide sequence: TGTGCCAGCAGTGAAGCCGCGCTAGGTACAGGGTACACTGAAGCTTTCTTT. Translation: CASSEAALGTGYTEAFF.

V is TRBV2 and J is TRBJ1-2, with D uncertain. CDR1 SNHLY and CDR2 FYNNEI come from the germline V gene. The length of the CDR3 is 12 residues. The germline V and J ends were trimmed by 8 bases and 8 bases, with 15 bases remaining between them. CDR3 DNA sequence: TGTGCCAGCCTAGGCTCGGGGTCCGGCTACACCTTC. Amino acid sequence: CASLGSGSGYTF.

There are a few counts of this clonotype. This chain links TRBV6-6 with TRBJ2-5, with TRBD1 matching 8 bases. Germline V CDR1 and CDR2: MNHNY, SVGAGI (reference sequence). V was clipped by 6 bases and J by 4 bases; unmatched bases: 7. The CDR3 is 14 amino acids. As DNA, the CDR3 is TGTGCCAGCAGCTCGGACAGGGTTGGAGAGACCCAGTACTTC. This translates into CASSSDRVGETQYF.

This clonotype was counted once. This chain connects TRBV4-3 to TRBJ2-1; a possible D gene is TRBD2 (6 bases). CDR3 size: 14 residues. Germline assignment: CDR1 LGHNA and CDR2 YSLEER. The V gene lost 4 bases and the J gene lost 5 bases, with 12 bases spanning the gap. CDR3 amino acids: CASSPVAGNNEQFF. The CDR3 DNA is TGCGCCAGCAGCCCCGTGGCGGGGAACAATGAGCAGTTCTTC.

This clonotype was observed a handful of times. The chain is built from TRBV29-1 and TRBJ2-6; TRBD2 matches 9 bases. The V and J ends lost 4 bases and 1 base, in that order; junction bases with no gene match: 5. The germline V gene has CDR1 SQVTM and CDR2 ANQGSEA. The CDR3 contains 16 residues. The CDR3 reads CSVAQRGASGANVLTF. The CDR3, as DNA: TGCAGCGTTGCCCAGCGGGGGGCATCTGGGGCCAACGTCCTGACTTTC.

The V gene is TRBV6-1, the J gene TRBJ2-7; possibly TRBD1 or TRBD2 for D (5 bases each). CDR3 length equals 14 residues. Germline V gene sequence: CDR1 MNHNS, CDR2 SASEGT. Deletions cut 5 bases from V and 0 bases from J, with 11 bases between. The CDR3 loop reads CASSWDVFSYEQYV. The CDR3 DNA reads TGTGCCAGCAGTTGGGACGTCTTCTCCTACGAGCAGTACGTC.

The CDR3 spells CASSSRLTSNQPQHF. CDR3 nucleotide sequence: TGTGCCAGCAGTTCCCGACTGACTAGCAATCAGCCCCAGCATTTT. The chain has TRBV28 and TRBJ1-5; D gene ambiguous. The CDR3 has 15 amino acids. The germline V and J ends were trimmed by 4 bases and 0 bases, with 10 bases remaining between them. In germline, CDR1 is MDHEN, CDR2 SYDVKM.